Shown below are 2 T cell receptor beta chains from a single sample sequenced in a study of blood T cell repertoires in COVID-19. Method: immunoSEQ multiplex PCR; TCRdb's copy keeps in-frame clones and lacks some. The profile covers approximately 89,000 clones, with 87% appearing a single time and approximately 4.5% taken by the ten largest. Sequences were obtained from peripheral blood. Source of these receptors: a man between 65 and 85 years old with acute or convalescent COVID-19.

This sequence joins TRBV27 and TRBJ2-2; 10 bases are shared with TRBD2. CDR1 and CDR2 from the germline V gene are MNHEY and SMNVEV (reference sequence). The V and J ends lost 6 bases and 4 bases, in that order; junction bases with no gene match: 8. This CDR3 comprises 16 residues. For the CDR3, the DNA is TGTGCCAGCAGGGCTAGCGGGGGTTCGGGCACCGGGGAGCTGTTTTTT. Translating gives CASRASGGSGTGELFF.

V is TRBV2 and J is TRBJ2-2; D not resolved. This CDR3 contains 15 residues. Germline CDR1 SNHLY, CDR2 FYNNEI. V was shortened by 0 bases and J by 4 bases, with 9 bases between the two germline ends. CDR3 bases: TGTGCCAGCAGTGAAGCGCTTCCGGGCACCGGGGAGCTGTTTTTT. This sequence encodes CASSEALPGTGELFF.